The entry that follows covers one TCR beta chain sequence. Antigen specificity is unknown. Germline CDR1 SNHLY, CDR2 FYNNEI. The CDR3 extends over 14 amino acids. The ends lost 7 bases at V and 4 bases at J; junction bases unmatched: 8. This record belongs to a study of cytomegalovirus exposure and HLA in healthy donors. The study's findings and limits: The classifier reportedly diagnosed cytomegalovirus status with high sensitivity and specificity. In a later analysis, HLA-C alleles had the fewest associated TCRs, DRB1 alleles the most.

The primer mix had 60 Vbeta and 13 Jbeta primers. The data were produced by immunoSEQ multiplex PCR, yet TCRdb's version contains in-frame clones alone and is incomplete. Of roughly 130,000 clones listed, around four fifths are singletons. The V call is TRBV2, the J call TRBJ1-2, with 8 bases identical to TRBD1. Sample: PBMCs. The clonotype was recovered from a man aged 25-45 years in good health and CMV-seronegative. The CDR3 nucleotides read TGTGCCAGCATCGGACAGGGTTTCGCCTATGGCTACACCTTC. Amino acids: CASIGQGFAYGYTF.